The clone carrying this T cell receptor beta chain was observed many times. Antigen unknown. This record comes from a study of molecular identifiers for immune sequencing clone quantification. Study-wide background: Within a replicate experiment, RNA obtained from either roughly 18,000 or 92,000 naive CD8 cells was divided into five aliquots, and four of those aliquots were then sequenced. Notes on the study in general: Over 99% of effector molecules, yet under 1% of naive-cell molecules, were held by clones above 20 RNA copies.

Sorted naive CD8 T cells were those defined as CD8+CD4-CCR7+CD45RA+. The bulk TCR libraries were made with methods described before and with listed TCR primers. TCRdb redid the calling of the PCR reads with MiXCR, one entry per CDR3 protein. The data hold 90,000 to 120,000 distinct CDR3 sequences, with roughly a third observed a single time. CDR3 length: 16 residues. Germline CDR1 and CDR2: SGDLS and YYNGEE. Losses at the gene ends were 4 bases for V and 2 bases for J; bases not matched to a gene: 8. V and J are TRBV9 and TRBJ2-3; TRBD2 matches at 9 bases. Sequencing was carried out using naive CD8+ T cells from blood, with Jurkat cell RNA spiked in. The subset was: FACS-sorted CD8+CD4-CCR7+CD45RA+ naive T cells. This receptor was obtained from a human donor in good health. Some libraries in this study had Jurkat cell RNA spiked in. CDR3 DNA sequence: TGTGCCAGCAGCCAGGGGCTAGCGGGGCACACAGATACGCAGTATTTT. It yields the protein CASSQGLAGHTDTQYF.